This T cell receptor (beta chain) is from a study of cytomegalovirus exposure and HLA in healthy donors. Study overall: Approximately 85 million unique TCRs from HLA-typed donors were held in an early data release. General study findings and limits: According to the study, roughly 160 TCR beta chains were cytomegalovirus-associated. Using a false discovery rate of 0.05, a later analysis showed that roughly 16,000 TCR beta sequences were associated with HLA alleles. Roughly uniform depth of sequencing across donors was assumed in presence/absence analyses.

Notes on this clone: Its target is unknown.

V shed 7 bases and J shed 5 bases, with 20 bases lying between them. This CDR3 has 15 residues. CDR1 MNHEY and CDR2 SMNVEV come from the germline V gene (reference sequence). The primer mix had 60 Vbeta and 13 Jbeta primers. Sequencing used immunoSEQ multiplex PCR; TCRdb keeps in-frame clones, though not all of them. Among around 120,000 clones, over 70% were seen once, and the ten largest hold about 1.8%. This TCR was sampled from a woman aged 35 to 49 in good health and CMV-seronegative. The material sequenced was PBMCs. The chain couples TRBV27 to TRBJ1-2; D might be TRBD1 (6 bases). CDR3 in DNA: TGTGCCAGCACCACACTCACAGGGTCGCATTATGGCTACACCTTC. Translated, it gives CASTTLTGSHYGYTF.